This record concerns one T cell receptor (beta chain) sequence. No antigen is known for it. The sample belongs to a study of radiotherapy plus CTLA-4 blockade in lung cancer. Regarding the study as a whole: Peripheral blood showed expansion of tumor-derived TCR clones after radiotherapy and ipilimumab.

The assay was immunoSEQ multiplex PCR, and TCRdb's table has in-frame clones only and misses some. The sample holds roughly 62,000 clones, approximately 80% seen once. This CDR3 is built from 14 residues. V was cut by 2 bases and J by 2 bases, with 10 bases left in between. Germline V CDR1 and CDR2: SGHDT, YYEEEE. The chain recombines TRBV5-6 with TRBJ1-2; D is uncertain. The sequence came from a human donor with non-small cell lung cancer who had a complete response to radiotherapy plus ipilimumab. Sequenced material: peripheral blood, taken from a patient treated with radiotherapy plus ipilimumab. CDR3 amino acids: CASSLGQANYGYTF. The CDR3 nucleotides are TGTGCCAGCAGCTTAGGCCAGGCGAACTATGGCTACACCTTC.